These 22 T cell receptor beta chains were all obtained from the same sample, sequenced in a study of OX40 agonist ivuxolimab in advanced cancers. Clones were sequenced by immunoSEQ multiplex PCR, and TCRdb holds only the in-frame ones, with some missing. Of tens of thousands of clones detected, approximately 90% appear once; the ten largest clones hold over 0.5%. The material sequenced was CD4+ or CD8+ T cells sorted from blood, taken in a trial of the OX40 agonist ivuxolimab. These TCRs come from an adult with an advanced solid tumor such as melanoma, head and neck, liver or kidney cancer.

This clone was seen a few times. This chain's CDR3 is CASSNGGLASGDGTQYF. The CDR3 nucleotides read TGTGCCAGTAGTAATGGGGGTCTGGCCTCGGGGGACGGTACGCAGTATTTT. The J gene is TRBJ2-3, the V gene TRBV19; D perhaps matches TRBD2 (6 bases). CDR3 length: 17 residues. Germline CDR1 reads LNHDA; CDR2 reads SQIVND (reference sequence). Trimming removed 4 bases at V and 8 bases at J, with 25 bases between.

Written as DNA, the CDR3 is TGTGCCAGCAGCTCTCAGACAGCTAACACTGAAGCTTTCTTT. It yields the protein CASSSQTANTEAFF. The chain is built from TRBV11-3 and TRBJ1-1, with D maybe TRBD1 (5 bases). The CDR3 is made up of 14 amino acids. Germline CDR1 reads SGHNT; CDR2 reads YENEEA. V dropped 4 bases and J dropped 2 bases, with 11 bases sitting between them.

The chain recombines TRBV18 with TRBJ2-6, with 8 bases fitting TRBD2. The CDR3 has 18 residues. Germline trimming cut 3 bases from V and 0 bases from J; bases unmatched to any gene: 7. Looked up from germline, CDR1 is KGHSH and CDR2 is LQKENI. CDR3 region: CASSPGTSGLSGANVLTF. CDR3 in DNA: TGTGCCAGCTCACCCGGGACTAGTGGCCTCTCTGGGGCCAACGTCCTGACTTTC. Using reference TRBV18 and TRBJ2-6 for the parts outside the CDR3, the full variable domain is NAGVMQNPRHLVRRRGQEARLRCSPMKGHSHVYWYRQLPEEGLKFMVYLQKENIIDESGMPKERFSAEFPKEGPSILRIQQVVRGDSAAYFCASSPGTSGLSGANVLTFGAGSRLTVL.

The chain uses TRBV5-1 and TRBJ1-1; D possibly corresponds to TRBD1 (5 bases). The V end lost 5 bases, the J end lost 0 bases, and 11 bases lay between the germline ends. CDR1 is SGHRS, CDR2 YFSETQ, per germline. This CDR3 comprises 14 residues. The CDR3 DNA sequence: TGCGCCAGCAGGGCGGGACTCATGAACACTGAAGCTTTCTTT. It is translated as CASRAGLMNTEAFF.

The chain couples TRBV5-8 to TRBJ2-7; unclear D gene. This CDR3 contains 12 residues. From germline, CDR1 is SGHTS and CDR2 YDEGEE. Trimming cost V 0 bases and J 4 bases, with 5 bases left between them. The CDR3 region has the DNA TGTGCCAGCAGCTTGGTTTTTTACGAGCAGTACTTC. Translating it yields CASSLVFYEQYF.

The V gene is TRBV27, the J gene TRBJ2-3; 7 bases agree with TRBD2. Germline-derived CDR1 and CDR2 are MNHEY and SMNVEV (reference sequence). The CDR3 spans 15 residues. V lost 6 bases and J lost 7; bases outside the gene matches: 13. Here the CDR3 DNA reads TGTGCCAGCAGGGGTGGCGGGAGAGCATCTAATACGCAGTATTTT. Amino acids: CASRGGGRASNTQYF.

The CDR3 loop reads CASSSTGDNEQFF. The CDR3 DNA sequence: TGTGCCAGCAGCTCGACAGGGGACAATGAGCAGTTCTTC. This rearrangement joins TRBV7-6 to TRBJ2-1; 8 nucleotides line up with TRBD1. V was clipped by 4 bases and J by 5 bases; unmatched bases: 1. CDR1 and CDR2 from the germline V gene are SGHVS and FNYEAQ. CDR3 length equals 13 residues.

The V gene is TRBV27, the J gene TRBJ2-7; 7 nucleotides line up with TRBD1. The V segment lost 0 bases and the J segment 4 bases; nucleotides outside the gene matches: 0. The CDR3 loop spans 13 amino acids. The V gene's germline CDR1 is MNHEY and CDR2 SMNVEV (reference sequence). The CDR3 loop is CASSLSQGYEQYF. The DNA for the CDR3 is TGTGCCAGCAGTTTATCACAGGGGTACGAGCAGTACTTC.

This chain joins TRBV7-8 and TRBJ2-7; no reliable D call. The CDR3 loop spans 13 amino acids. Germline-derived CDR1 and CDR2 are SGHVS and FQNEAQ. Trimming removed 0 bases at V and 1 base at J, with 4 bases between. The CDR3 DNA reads TGTGCCAGCAGCTTAGCAGCTTCCTACGAGCAGTACTTC. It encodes CASSLAASYEQYF.

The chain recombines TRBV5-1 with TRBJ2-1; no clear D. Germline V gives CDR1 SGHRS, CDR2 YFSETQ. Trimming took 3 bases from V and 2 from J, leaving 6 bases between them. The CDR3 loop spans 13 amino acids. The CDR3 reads CASSSSTYNEQFF. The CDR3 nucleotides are TGCGCCAGCAGCTCGTCGACCTACAATGAGCAGTTCTTC.

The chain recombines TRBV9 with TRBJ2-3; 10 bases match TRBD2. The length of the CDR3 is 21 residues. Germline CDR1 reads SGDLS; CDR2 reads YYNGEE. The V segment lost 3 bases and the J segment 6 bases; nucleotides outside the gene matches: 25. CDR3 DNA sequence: TGTGCCAGCAGCGAGGGAGAACAAGTAGCCCGCGGTCTAGCGGGAGAGGATACGCAGTATTTT. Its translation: CASSEGEQVARGLAGEDTQYF.

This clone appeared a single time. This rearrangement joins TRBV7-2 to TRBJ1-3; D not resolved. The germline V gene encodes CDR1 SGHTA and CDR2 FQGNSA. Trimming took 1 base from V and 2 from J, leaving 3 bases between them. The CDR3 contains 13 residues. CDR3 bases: TGTGCCAGCAGCTTAGGGGCTGGAAACACCATATATTTT. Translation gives CASSLGAGNTIYF.

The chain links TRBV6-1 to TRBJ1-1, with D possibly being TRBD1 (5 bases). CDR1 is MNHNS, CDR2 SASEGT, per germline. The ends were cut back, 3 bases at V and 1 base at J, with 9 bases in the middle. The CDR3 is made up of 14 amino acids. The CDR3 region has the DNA TGTGCCAGCAGTGACCTAAGGGGGAACACTGAAGCTTTCTTT. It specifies CASSDLRGNTEAFF.

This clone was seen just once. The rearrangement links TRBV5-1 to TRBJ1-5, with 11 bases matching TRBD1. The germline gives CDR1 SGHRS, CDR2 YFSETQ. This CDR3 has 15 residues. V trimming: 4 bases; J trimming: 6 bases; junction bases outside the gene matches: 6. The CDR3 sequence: CASSVGTGGGQPQHF. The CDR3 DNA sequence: TGCGCCAGCAGCGTGGGGACAGGGGGGGGTCAGCCCCAGCATTTT.

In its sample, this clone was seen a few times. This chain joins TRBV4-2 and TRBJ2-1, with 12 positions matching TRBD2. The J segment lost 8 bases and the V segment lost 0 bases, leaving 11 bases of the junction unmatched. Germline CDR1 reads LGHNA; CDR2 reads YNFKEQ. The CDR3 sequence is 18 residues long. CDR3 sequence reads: CASSQEPSLAGGGHEQFF. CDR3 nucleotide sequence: TGTGCCAGCAGCCAAGAGCCCTCTCTAGCGGGAGGGGGGCATGAGCAGTTCTTC.

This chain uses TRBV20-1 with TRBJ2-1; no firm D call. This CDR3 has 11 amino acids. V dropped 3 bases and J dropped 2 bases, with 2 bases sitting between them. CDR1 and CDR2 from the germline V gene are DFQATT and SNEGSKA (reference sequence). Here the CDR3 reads CSARAYNEQFF. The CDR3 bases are TGCAGTGCTAGGGCCTACAATGAGCAGTTCTTC.

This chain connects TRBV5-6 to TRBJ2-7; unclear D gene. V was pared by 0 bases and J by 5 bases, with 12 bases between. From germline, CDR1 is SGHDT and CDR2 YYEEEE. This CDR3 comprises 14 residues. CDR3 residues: CASSLVAGRDEQYF. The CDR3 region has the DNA TGTGCCAGCAGCTTGGTCGCTGGGCGTGACGAGCAGTACTTC.

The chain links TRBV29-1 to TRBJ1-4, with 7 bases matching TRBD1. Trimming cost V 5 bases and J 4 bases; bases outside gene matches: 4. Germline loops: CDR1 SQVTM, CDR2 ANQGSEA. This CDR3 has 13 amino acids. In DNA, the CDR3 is TGCAGCGTTTGGGGACAGAGTAATGAAAAACTGTTTTTT. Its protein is CSVWGQSNEKLFF.

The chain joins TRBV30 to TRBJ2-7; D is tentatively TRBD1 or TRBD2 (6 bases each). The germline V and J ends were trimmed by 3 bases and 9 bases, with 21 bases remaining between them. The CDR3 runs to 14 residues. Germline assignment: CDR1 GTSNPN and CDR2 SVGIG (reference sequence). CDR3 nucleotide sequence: TGTGCCTGGAGCCCGGGGGCCGGTGTTTCTGGGCAGTACTTC. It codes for CAWSPGAGVSGQYF.

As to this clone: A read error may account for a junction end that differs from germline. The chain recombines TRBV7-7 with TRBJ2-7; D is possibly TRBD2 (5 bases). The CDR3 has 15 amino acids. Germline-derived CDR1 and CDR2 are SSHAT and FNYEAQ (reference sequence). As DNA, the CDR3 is TGTGCTAGCAGCTTAGCCGCGGGCAGCTCCTACGAGCAGTACTTC. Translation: CASSLAAGSSYEQYF.

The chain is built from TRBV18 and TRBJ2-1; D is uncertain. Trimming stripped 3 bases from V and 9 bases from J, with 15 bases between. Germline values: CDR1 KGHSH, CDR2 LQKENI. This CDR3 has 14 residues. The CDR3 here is CASSPSYFEGEQFF. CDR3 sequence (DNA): TGTGCCAGCTCACCTTCATATTTTGAAGGTGAGCAGTTCTTC. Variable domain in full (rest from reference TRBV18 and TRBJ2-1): NAGVMQNPRHLVRRRGQEARLRCSPMKGHSHVYWYRQLPEEGLKFMVYLQKENIIDESGMPKERFSAEFPKEGPSILRIQQVVRGDSAAYFCASSPSYFEGEQFFGPGTRLTVL.

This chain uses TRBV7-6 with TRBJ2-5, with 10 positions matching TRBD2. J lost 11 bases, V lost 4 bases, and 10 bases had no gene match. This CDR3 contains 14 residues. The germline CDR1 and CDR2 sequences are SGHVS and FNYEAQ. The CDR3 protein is CASSSFVAGGGQYF. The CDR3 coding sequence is TGTGCCAGCAGCTCCTTCGTAGCGGGAGGAGGTCAGTACTTC. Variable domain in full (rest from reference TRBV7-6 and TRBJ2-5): GAGVSQSPRYKVTKRGQDVALRCDPISGHVSLYWYRQALGQGPEFLTYFNYEAQQDKSGLPNDRFSAERPEGSISTLTIQRTEQRDSAMYRCASSSFVAGGGQYFGPGTRLLVL.